This T cell receptor (beta chain) was obtained from a study of human T cells and chemical hapten exposure. TCRdb reprocessed the RACE reads via MiXCR and lists one record per CDR3 protein. The repertoire consists of nearly 110,000 distinct CDR3 sequences, with 12% occurring once and the leading ten covering 1.6%. The J segment lost 9 bases and the V segment lost 4 bases, leaving 10 bases of the junction unmatched. Germline V lookup: CDR1 WSHSY, CDR2 SAAADI. The CDR3 sequence is 14 residues long. Noted time point: pre-sensitization, week 0. The treatment here: therapeutic diphenylcyclopropenone sensitization with weekly scalp DPC. This clonotype appeared a few times.

This clonotype originated in a woman between 50 and 59 years old with alopecia areata. Some clones in this sample may be carry-over from other donors' samples. The chain recombines TRBV10-2 with TRBJ2-7; the match to TRBD2 covers 9 bases. The source material was whole blood, sampled in connection with sensitization to the hapten diphenylcyclopropenone (DPC). The CDR3, as DNA: TGCGCCAGCAGTGGAGGCGCGGGAGGGCCGGGGCAGTACTTC. Translated: CASSGGAGGPGQYF.